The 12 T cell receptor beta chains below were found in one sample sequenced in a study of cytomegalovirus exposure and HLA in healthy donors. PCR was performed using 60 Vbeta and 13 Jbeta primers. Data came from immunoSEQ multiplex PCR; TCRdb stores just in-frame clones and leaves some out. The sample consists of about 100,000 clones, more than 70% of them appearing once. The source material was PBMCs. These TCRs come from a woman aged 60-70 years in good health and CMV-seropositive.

CDR3 residues: CASSQVVAGAVEQYF. The CDR3 DNA follows: TGTGCCAGCAGCCAAGTAGTAGCGGGAGCGGTCGAGCAGTACTTC. The J gene is TRBJ2-7, the V gene TRBV4-2; TRBD2 aligns across 9 bases. The CDR3 length is 15 residues. J was trimmed by 6 bases and V by 1 base; bases with no gene match: 7. Germline lookup yields CDR1 LGHNA and CDR2 YNFKEQ.

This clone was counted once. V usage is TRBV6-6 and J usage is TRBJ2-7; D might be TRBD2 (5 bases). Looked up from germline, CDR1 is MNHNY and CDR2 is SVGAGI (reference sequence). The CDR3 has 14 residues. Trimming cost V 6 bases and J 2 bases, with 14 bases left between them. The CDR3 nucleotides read TGTGCCAGCAGCTGGACTCTATCTACCTACGAGCAGTACTTC. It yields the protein CASSWTLSTYEQYF.

CDR3 in amino acids: CASWGGVGGYTF. As DNA, the CDR3 is TGTGCCAGTTGGGGGGGCGTCGGTGGCTACACCTTC. The rearrangement joins TRBV19 to TRBJ1-2; a weak D match, TRBD1 (6 bases). The CDR3 consists of 12 residues. The V gene's germline CDR1 is LNHDA and CDR2 SQIVND (reference sequence). Trimming left V 8 bases short and J 7 bases short, with 14 bases between. Using reference TRBV19 and TRBJ1-2 for the parts outside the CDR3, the full variable domain is DGGITQSPKYLFRKEGQNVTLSCEQNLNHDAMYWYRQDPGQGLRLIYYSQIVNDFQKGDIAEGYSVSREKKESFPLTVTSAQKNPTAFYLCASWGGVGGYTFGSGTRLTVV.

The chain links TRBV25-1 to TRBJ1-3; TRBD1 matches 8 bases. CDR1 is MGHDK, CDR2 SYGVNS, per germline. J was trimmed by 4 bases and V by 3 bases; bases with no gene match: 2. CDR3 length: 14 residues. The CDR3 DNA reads TGTGCCAGCAGTGAGACAGGGGCAGGAAACACCATATATTTT. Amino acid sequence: CASSETGAGNTIYF.

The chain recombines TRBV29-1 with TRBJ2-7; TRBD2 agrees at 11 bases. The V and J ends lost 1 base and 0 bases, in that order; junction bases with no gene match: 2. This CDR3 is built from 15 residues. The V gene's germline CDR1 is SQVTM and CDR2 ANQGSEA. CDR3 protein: CSVEVLAGVSYEQYF. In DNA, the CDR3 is TGCAGCGTTGAAGTACTAGCGGGAGTCTCCTACGAGCAGTACTTC.

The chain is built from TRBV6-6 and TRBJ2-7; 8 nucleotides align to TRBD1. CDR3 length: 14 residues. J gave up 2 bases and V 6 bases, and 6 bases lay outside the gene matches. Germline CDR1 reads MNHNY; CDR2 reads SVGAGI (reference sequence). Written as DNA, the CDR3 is TGTGCCAGCAGCCCGGGACAGGCGACCTACGAGCAGTACTTC. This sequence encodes CASSPGQATYEQYF.

The CDR3 region has the DNA TGCAGTGCCACGGTACCCTACGAGCAGTACTTC. It codes for CSATVPYEQYF. V and J are TRBV20-1 and TRBJ2-7; the D is unclear. V was shortened by 6 bases and J by 2 bases, with 8 bases between the two germline ends. The CDR3 loop spans 11 amino acids. Germline V CDR1 and CDR2: DFQATT, SNEGSKA (reference sequence).

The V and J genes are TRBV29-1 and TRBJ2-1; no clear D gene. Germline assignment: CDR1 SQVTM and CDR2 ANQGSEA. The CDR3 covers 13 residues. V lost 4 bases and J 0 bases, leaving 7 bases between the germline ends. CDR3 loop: CSVGSGSYNEQFF. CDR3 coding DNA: TGCAGCGTTGGCTCAGGCTCCTACAATGAGCAGTTCTTC.

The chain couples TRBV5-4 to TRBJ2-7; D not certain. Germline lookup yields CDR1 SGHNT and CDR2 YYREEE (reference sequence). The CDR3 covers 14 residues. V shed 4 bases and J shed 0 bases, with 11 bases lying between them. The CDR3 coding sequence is TGTGCCAGCAGCGAAGACATAAGCTCCTACGAGCAGTACTTC. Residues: CASSEDISSYEQYF.

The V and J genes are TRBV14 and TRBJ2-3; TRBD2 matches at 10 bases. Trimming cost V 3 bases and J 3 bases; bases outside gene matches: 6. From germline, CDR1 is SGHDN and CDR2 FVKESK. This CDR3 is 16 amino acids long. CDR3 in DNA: TGTGCCAGCAGCCAGCACGGACTAGCGGTTACAGATACGCAGTATTTT. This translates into CASSQHGLAVTDTQYF.

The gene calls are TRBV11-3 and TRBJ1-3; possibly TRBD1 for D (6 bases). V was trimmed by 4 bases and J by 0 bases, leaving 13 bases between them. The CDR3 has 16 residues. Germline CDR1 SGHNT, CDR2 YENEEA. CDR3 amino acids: CASSSTRTDSGNTIYF. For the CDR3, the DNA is TGTGCCAGCAGCTCTACCCGGACAGACTCTGGAAACACCATATATTTT. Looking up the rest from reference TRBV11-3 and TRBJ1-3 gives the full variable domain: EAGVVQSPRYKIIEKKQPVAFWCNPISGHNTLYWYLQNLGQGPELLIRYENEEAVDDSQLPKDRFSAERLKGVDSTLKIQPAELGDSAVYLCASSSTRTDSGNTIYFGEGSWLTVV.

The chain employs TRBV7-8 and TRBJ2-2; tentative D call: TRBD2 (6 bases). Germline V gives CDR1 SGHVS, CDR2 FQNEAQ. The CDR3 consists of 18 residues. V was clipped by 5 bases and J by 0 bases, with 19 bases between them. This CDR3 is CASSLWEEIIPNTGELFF. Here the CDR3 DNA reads TGTGCCAGCAGCCTCTGGGAGGAGATAATACCGAACACCGGGGAGCTGTTTTTT.